This entry is about one TCR beta chain. The junction departs from germline at one end; a sequencing error may be responsible. The data stem from a study of blood T cell repertoires in COVID-19. Germline assignment: CDR1 LNHDA and CDR2 SQIVND (reference sequence). The length of the CDR3 is 12 residues. Data came from immunoSEQ multiplex PCR; TCRdb stores just in-frame clones and leaves some out. Found here are around 280,000 clones, under 90% of them singletons; the top ten hold 1.7%. This receptor was taken from a woman between 40 and 50 years old who had recovered from COVID-19. The V call is TRBV19, the J call TRBJ2-7, with D possibly matching TRBD2 (6 bases). The sequencing sample was made of PBMCs or T cells enriched from blood (not recorded which). CDR3 sequence: CASSIKSGTLFF. The DNA of the CDR3 is TGTGCCAGTAGTATAAAATCAGGGACTCTATTTTTC.